A single sample gave rise to the 14 T cell receptor beta chains below, sequenced in a study of response to subunit inactivated influenza vaccine. Using its own MiXCR run on the RT-PCR reads, TCRdb lists one record per CDR3 protein. The repertoire has 550,000 to 800,000 distinct CDR3 sequences, roughly 14% of them found once; the top ten carry around 10%. The sequencing here drew on PBMCs from blood, taken 11 to 12 days after vaccination. These receptors all come from a man aged 45-65 years who received an inactivated influenza vaccine.

This rearrangement joins TRBV6-1 to TRBJ2-7, with D perhaps matching TRBD1 or TRBD2 (5 bases each). Germline V lookup: CDR1 MNHNS, CDR2 SASEGT. The CDR3 extends over 15 amino acids. The V end was cut by 6 bases, the J end by 0 bases, with 15 bases between. The CDR3 sequence is CASRHGARSSYEQYF. The CDR3 DNA reads as TGTGCCAGCAGGCACGGGGCAAGAAGCTCCTACGAGCAGTACTTC.

V usage is TRBV27 and J usage is TRBJ2-3, with D possibly TRBD2 on 5 matching bases. The CDR3 has 14 residues. V was pared by 7 bases and J by 2 bases, with 13 bases between. Germline loops: CDR1 MNHEY, CDR2 SMNVEV (reference sequence). CDR3 sequence (DNA): TGTGCCAGCAAGGTACAGCGGTCCACAGATACGCAGTATTTT. Residues: CASKVQRSTDTQYF.

This clonotype was recorded many times. J is TRBJ2-7 and V is TRBV5-1; D unclear. CDR1 and CDR2 (germline): SGHRS, YFSETQ. V was pared by 5 bases and J by 3 bases, with 15 bases between. CDR3 length equals 14 residues. CDR3 in amino acids: CASSSRVRVYEQYF. CDR3 coding DNA: TGCGCCAGCAGTTCCCGCGTGAGAGTCTACGAGCAGTACTTC. Based on the CDR3 plus reference TRBV5-1 and TRBJ2-7, the full variable domain is KAGVTQTPRYLIKTRGQQVTLSCSPISGHRSVSWYQQTPGQGLQFLFEYFSETQRNKGNFPGRFSGRQFSNSRSEMNVSTLELGDSALYLCASSSRVRVYEQYFGPGTRLTVT.

The rearrangement uses TRBV28 and TRBJ2-7; 8 bases map to TRBD1. The length of the CDR3 is 13 residues. V lost 7 bases to trimming and J lost 4 bases; unmatched junction nucleotides: 6. The germline V gene encodes CDR1 MDHEN and CDR2 SYDVKM. CDR3: CASIDRGRYEQYF. CDR3 coding DNA: TGTGCCAGCATCGACAGGGGCCGGTACGAGCAGTACTTC. The whole variable domain, remainder taken from reference TRBV28 and TRBJ2-7, is DVKVTQSSRYLVKRTGEKVFLECVQDMDHENMFWYRQDPGLGLRLIYFSYDVKMKEKGDIPEGYSVSREKKERFSLILESASTNQTSMYLCASIDRGRYEQYFGPGTRLTVT.

In its sample, this clonotype was seen a few times. The rearrangement links TRBV20-1 to TRBJ2-1; D ambiguous. CDR3 length equals 17 residues. With 3 bases removed from V and 0 bases from J, the gap between germline ends came to 18 bases. Germline assignment: CDR1 DFQATT and CDR2 SNEGSKA (reference sequence). This CDR3 is CSASQLDPLSSYNEQFF. The CDR3 DNA follows: TGCAGTGCTAGTCAGCTAGACCCTCTTAGCTCCTACAATGAGCAGTTCTTC.

The rearrangement links TRBV28 to TRBJ2-3, with 9 bases that match TRBD1. The CDR3 is made up of 17 amino acids. Germline V gene lookup returns CDR1 MDHEN and CDR2 SYDVKM. With V trimmed by 2 bases and J by 4 bases, 10 bases remained unmatched. The CDR3 reads CASSLRSPGQGSDTQYF. The CDR3 DNA is TGTGCCAGCAGTTTACGTTCGCCGGGACAGGGCTCAGATACGCAGTATTTT. The entire variable domain, with the rest obtained from reference TRBV28 and TRBJ2-3, is as follows: DVKVTQSSRYLVKRTGEKVFLECVQDMDHENMFWYRQDPGLGLRLIYFSYDVKMKEKGDIPEGYSVSREKKERFSLILESASTNQTSMYLCASSLRSPGQGSDTQYFGPGTRLTVL.

This clonotype has only a few counts. A clone one base away is much larger, so this may be a read error. The V call is TRBV12-3 or TRBV12-4, the J call TRBJ2-3, with 10 bases fitting TRBD2. This CDR3 is built from 19 residues. The CDR3 is CASCFFPSGRRDRTDTQYF. CDR3 bases: TGTGCCAGCTGTTTTTTTCCTAGCGGGAGACGGGATCGCACAGATACGCAGTATTTT.

The rearrangement links TRBV7-2 to TRBJ1-5, with D hard to call. This CDR3 contains 14 residues. V was clipped by 0 bases and J by 2 bases, with 5 bases between them. Germline V gene lookup returns CDR1 SGHTA and CDR2 FQGNSA. Here the CDR3 reads CASSLAGRNQPQHF. Written as DNA, the CDR3 is TGTGCCAGCAGCTTAGCAGGACGCAATCAGCCCCAGCATTTT.

The chain carries TRBV5-6 and TRBJ1-1; D not resolved. Trimming shortened V by 4 bases and J by 1 base, and 8 bases separated the two germline ends. The CDR3 runs 13 residues. In germline, CDR1 is SGHDT, CDR2 YYEEEE. CDR3 region: CASSDGPNTEAFF. The DNA for the CDR3 is TGTGCCAGCAGCGATGGGCCGAACACTGAAGCTTTCTTT.

The chain links TRBV3-1 to TRBJ1-3; D is uncertain. The CDR3 is made up of 15 amino acids. Germline CDR1 LGHDT, CDR2 YNNKEL (reference sequence). The V end was cut by 0 bases, the J end by 0 bases, with 6 bases between. The CDR3 sequence is CASSQDLNSGNTIYF. The CDR3 DNA sequence: TGTGCCAGCAGCCAAGACCTAAACTCTGGAAACACCATATATTTT. The variable domain in full, with the rest retrieved from reference TRBV3-1 and TRBJ1-3, is DTAVSQTPKYLVTQMGNDKSIKCEQNLGHDTMYWYKQDSKKFLKIMFSYNNKELIINETVPNRFSPKSPDKAHLNLHINSLELGDSAVYFCASSQDLNSGNTIYFGEGSWLTVV.

This clonotype was seen repeatedly, ten times or more. The V call is TRBV5-1, the J call TRBJ2-1, with TRBD2 as a possible D gene (6 bases). CDR1 and CDR2 (germline): SGHRS, YFSETQ. The ends were cut back, 0 bases at V and 0 bases at J, with 10 bases in the middle. CDR3 length: 16 amino acids. CDR3: CASSLGVGSSYNEQFF. The CDR3 DNA reads TGCGCCAGCAGCTTGGGTGTCGGGAGCTCCTACAATGAGCAGTTCTTC.

This clonotype was seen a few times. The chain combines TRBV7-9 with TRBJ2-2, with 9 nucleotides matching TRBD1. The CDR3 sequence is 17 residues long. Looked up from germline, CDR1 is SEHNR and CDR2 is FQNEAQ (reference sequence). Losses at the gene ends were 5 bases for V and 0 bases for J; bases not matched to a gene: 7. CDR3 DNA: TGTGCCAGCAGCCCAGAGACAGGGGGTTCGAACACCGGGGAGCTGTTTTTT. Its protein product is CASSPETGGSNTGELFF.

This clonotype appeared many times. The rearrangement joins TRBV6-1 to TRBJ2-1, with 7 bases lining up with TRBD2. V shed 5 bases, J shed 2 bases, and the junction held 6 bases outside the gene matches. Germline CDR1 MNHNS, CDR2 SASEGT. CDR3 length: 15 residues. The CDR3 loop reads CASSTTGGTYNEQFF. The CDR3 region has the DNA TGTGCCAGCAGTACCACCGGGGGGACCTACAATGAGCAGTTCTTC.

This chain joins TRBV11-2 and TRBJ2-3, with 7 bases that match TRBD2. Germline CDR1 is SGHAT and CDR2 is FQNNGV. The length of the CDR3 is 17 residues. Trimming cost V 4 bases and J 3 bases; bases outside gene matches: 13. The CDR3: CASSWDWRGGITDTQYF. CDR3 sequence (DNA): TGTGCCAGCAGCTGGGACTGGCGGGGAGGGATAACAGATACGCAGTATTTT.